One sample yielded the 21 T cell receptor beta chains listed below, sequenced in a study of CD8 T cells in ankylosing spondylitis. Notes on the study in general: Ankylosing spondylitis blood appeared to be characterized by a TCR beta motif of eight highly homologous variants.

Via MiXCR, TCRdb re-called the 5' RACE reads, giving one row per CDR3 protein. Of more than 600,000 distinct CDR3 sequences detected, around 20% appear once; the ten largest clones hold about 19%. Their antigens remain unidentified. Sequencing was performed on blood, either unsorted or a sorted T cell fraction (not recorded which). Receptors were obtained from a male donor with ankylosing spondylitis.

The chain recombines TRBV27 with TRBJ1-5; TRBD1 aligns across 10 bases. Germline V gives CDR1 MNHEY, CDR2 SMNVEV (reference sequence). V dropped 5 bases and J dropped 7; count of bases not matched to a gene: 11. The CDR3 totals 16 residues. Here the CDR3 reads CASSPPGQGMGQPQHF. The CDR3 nucleotides read TGTGCCAGCAGTCCGCCGGGACAGGGGATGGGGCAGCCCCAGCATTTT.

There are a few counts of this clonotype. The chain recombines TRBV28 with TRBJ2-3, with TRBD2 as a possible D gene (5 bases). The length of the CDR3 is 15 residues. Trimming took off 5 bases at V and 0 bases at J, with 12 bases between the two ends. CDR1 is MDHEN, CDR2 SYDVKM, per germline. CDR3 sequence reads: CASSRPAESTDTQYF. CDR3 nucleotides: TGTGCCAGCAGTCGCCCAGCGGAGAGCACAGATACGCAGTATTTT.

The genes are TRBV4-1 and TRBJ1-1, with TRBD1 as a possible D gene (5 bases). V lost 4 bases and J 6 bases, leaving 12 bases between the germline ends. The V gene's germline CDR1 is MGHRA and CDR2 YSYEKL. This CDR3 is built from 13 residues. The CDR3 DNA is TGCGCCAGCAGCCCATCAGGGCCCCCTGAAGCTTTCTTT. It is translated as CASSPSGPPEAFF.

This clonotype was picked up a small number of times. The V call is TRBV12-3 or TRBV12-4, the J call TRBJ2-3, with 11 nucleotides matching TRBD2. This CDR3 has 16 residues. J was trimmed by 4 bases and V by 6 bases; bases with no gene match: 9. CDR3 bases: TGTGCCAGCAGCGAGATAGCGGGAGGGCCTCCAGATACGCAGTATTTT. Protein: CASSEIAGGPPDTQYF.

The V gene is TRBV25-1, the J gene TRBJ2-5, with D maybe TRBD1 (5 bases). This CDR3 contains 15 residues. The V and J ends lost 2 bases and 5 bases respectively, with 15 bases between them. Germline CDR1 MGHDK, CDR2 SYGVNS. In DNA, the CDR3 is TGTGCCAGCAGTGAAAGGGGCAAGATAGTGGAGACCCAGTACTTC. It translates to CASSERGKIVETQYF.

The chain couples TRBV10-3 to TRBJ2-1, with unresolved D. The CDR3 runs 12 residues. The germline gives CDR1 ENHRY, CDR2 SYGVKD. Trimming removed 6 bases at V and 9 bases at J, with 12 bases between. CDR3 amino acids: CAISRNGREQFF. The DNA of the CDR3 is TGTGCCATCAGCCGCAACGGTCGTGAGCAGTTCTTC.

The CDR3 loop reads CASSQDEMGRTRNQPQHF. The DNA for the CDR3 is TGTGCCAGCAGCCAGGACGAGATGGGCCGGACGCGCAATCAGCCCCAGCATTTT. The rearrangement links TRBV4-2 to TRBJ1-5, with D uncertain. This CDR3 comprises 18 residues. The V gene's germline CDR1 is LGHNA and CDR2 YNFKEQ. The V and J ends lost 3 bases and 2 bases respectively, with 20 bases between them.

The chain employs TRBV9 and TRBJ2-3; either TRBD1 or TRBD2 may supply D (5 bases each). V gave up 0 bases and J gave up 4 bases, with 15 bases separating them. From germline, CDR1 is SGDLS and CDR2 YYNGEE. CDR3 size: 16 residues. CDR3 residues: CASSVAWGTVSDTQYF. DNA for the CDR3: TGTGCCAGCAGCGTAGCTTGGGGGACGGTGTCAGATACGCAGTATTTT.

This clonotype was detected only a few times. CDR3 nucleotides: TGTGCCAGCAGTTCTAGGGGGCGGAGTGGACATACGCAGTATTTT. This codes for CASSSRGRSGHTQYF. The rearrangement uses TRBV12-3 or TRBV12-4 and TRBJ2-3, with 7 positions matching TRBD1. The V gene end was trimmed by 4 bases and the J gene end by 7 bases; junction bases not matched to a gene: 11. This CDR3 is built from 15 residues.

V is TRBV20-1 and J is TRBJ2-1; 10 bases fit TRBD2. Germline values: CDR1 DFQATT, CDR2 SNEGSKA (reference sequence). The CDR3 runs to 15 residues. The V and J ends lost 3 bases and 12 bases, in that order; junction bases with no gene match: 14. The CDR3 reads CSARGQAGGSLGQFF. The CDR3 DNA reads as TGCAGTGCTAGGGGACAAGCGGGAGGGTCGCTAGGGCAGTTCTTC.

The chain couples TRBV20-1 to TRBJ2-7; maybe TRBD1 (5 bases). This CDR3 comprises 12 residues. Germline V CDR1 and CDR2: DFQATT, SNEGSKA (reference sequence). Deletions cut 4 bases from V and 6 bases from J, with 13 bases between. CDR3: CSAIRVSGEQYF. The CDR3 DNA reads as TGCAGTGCTATCAGGGTATCCGGCGAGCAGTACTTC.

This clonotype showed up just a few times. The genes are TRBV2 and TRBJ1-1; D unresolved. V lost 3 bases and J lost 5, with 13 bases in between. CDR3 length equals 14 residues. Germline CDR1 is SNHLY and CDR2 is FYNNEI. Here the CDR3 DNA reads TGTGCCAGCAGTGAGTTGGACTTGGGGACTGAAGCTTTCTTT. It codes for CASSELDLGTEAFF.

This clonotype was seen more than once but under ten times. V is TRBV5-6 and J is TRBJ1-2, with a possible D match to TRBD1 (5 bases). This CDR3 contains 14 residues. Germline V gives CDR1 SGHDT, CDR2 YYEEEE. V was trimmed by 1 base and J by 4 bases, leaving 11 bases between them. This chain's CDR3 is CASSLWGSIYGYTF. Written as DNA, the CDR3 is TGTGCCAGCAGCTTGTGGGGCAGTATCTATGGCTACACCTTC.

The table lists this clonotype with many counts. This rearrangement joins TRBV12-3 or TRBV12-4 to TRBJ1-1; D possibly corresponds to TRBD1 (6 bases). V shed 5 bases and J shed 4 bases, with 14 bases lying between them. This CDR3 has 14 residues. The CDR3 reads CASSPQGRGTEAFF. The CDR3, as DNA: TGTGCCAGCAGTCCACAGGGACGGGGCACTGAAGCTTTCTTT.

This rearrangement joins TRBV13 to TRBJ2-7; D call uncertain. V was cut by 4 bases and J by 3 bases, with 10 bases left in between. CDR1 and CDR2 (germline): PRHDT, FYEKMQ (reference sequence). The CDR3 spans 13 residues. This CDR3 is CASSSDLVYEQYF. The CDR3 coding sequence is TGTGCCAGCAGCTCCGACTTGGTCTACGAGCAGTACTTC.

This rearrangement joins TRBV18 to TRBJ2-7, with D unresolved. Germline values: CDR1 KGHSH, CDR2 LQKENI. There are 15 residues in the CDR3. The V end was cut by 8 bases, the J end by 2 bases, with 19 bases between. The CDR3 is CASTAGSPWPYEQYF. Here the CDR3 DNA reads TGTGCCAGCACCGCAGGTTCCCCCTGGCCCTACGAGCAGTACTTC.

The chain carries TRBV20-1 and TRBJ2-3; D is undetermined. The germline V and J ends were trimmed by 4 bases and 3 bases, with 8 bases remaining between them. Per the germline V gene, CDR1 is DFQATT and CDR2 is SNEGSKA (reference sequence). CDR3 length: 12 residues. As DNA, the CDR3 is TGCAGTGCTACTAGAACGACAGATACGCAGTATTTT. It specifies CSATRTTDTQYF.

This clonotype was seen a handful of times. The chain's CDR3 is CASSSIWASGGASEQFF. As DNA, the CDR3 is TGTGCCAGCAGCTCCATCTGGGCTAGCGGGGGGGCATCTGAGCAGTTCTTC. This chain connects TRBV11-3 to TRBJ2-1, with 12 bases fitting TRBD2. With V trimmed by 4 bases and J by 9 bases, 13 bases remained unmatched. Germline V gene lookup returns CDR1 SGHNT and CDR2 YENEEA. The CDR3 covers 17 residues.

This clonotype was seen a few times. The DNA of the CDR3 is TGTGCCAGCAGGCCGACAGGGGTTGGAGATACGCAGTATTTT. Encoded protein: CASRPTGVGDTQYF. V gene TRBV6-2 or TRBV6-3 combines with J gene TRBJ2-3; 8 bases line up with TRBD1. Per germline, CDR1 MNHEY and CDR2 SVGEGT. The CDR3 runs 14 residues. V gave up 6 bases and J gave up 5 bases; unmatched junction bases: 7.

The genes are TRBV29-1 and TRBJ2-1, with D hard to call. Germline CDR1 is SQVTM and CDR2 is ANQGSEA. There are 12 residues in the CDR3. Trimming took off 0 bases at V and 10 bases at J, with 10 bases between the two ends. The CDR3, as DNA: TGCAGCGTTGAAGATCTTGAGAGAGAGCAGTTCTTC. Translation: CSVEDLEREQFF.

V gene TRBV6-2 or TRBV6-3 combines with J gene TRBJ1-5; no clear D gene. Germline CDR1 and CDR2: MNHEY and SVGEGT. V lost 2 bases and J lost 3, with 14 bases in between. The CDR3 covers 16 residues. CDR3 sequence: CASSYPLGQSNQPQHF. Written as DNA, the CDR3 is TGTGCCAGCAGTTACCCGCTGGGCCAGTCCAATCAGCCCCAGCATTTT.